A single sample is the source of the 29 T cell receptor beta chains below, sequenced in a study of T cells in Graves' hyperthyroidism and ophthalmopathy. RNA transcripts served as the template for amplifying TCR beta CDR3 regions. The HTBI primer set was used in a first-round RT-PCR of the TCR CDR3. TCRdb independently ran MiXCR on the multiplex PCR reads; one entry per CDR3 protein. Here the sample spans approximately 610,000 distinct CDR3 sequences, roughly 15% being singletons. Input material: blood. The source of these receptors is a woman between 35 and 50 years old with Graves' ophthalmopathy.

This clonotype was detected ten times or more. The chain is built from TRBV6-2 or TRBV6-3 and TRBJ2-7; D might be TRBD1 (5 bases). The V and J ends lost 2 bases and 5 bases respectively, with 22 bases between them. The length of the CDR3 is 17 residues. Per the germline V gene, CDR1 is MNHEY and CDR2 is SVGEGT. The CDR3 spells CASSYGWMDLTGHEQYF. The CDR3 nucleotides read TGTGCCAGCAGTTACGGTTGGATGGACCTCACAGGCCACGAGCAGTACTTC.

The genes are TRBV20-1 and TRBJ1-2; 9 nucleotides align to TRBD1. The V and J ends lost 5 bases and 3 bases, in that order; junction bases with no gene match: 13. This CDR3 has 16 amino acids. Germline assignment: CDR1 DFQATT and CDR2 SNEGSKA (reference sequence). The CDR3 DNA sequence: TGCAGTGCTCCGGGGAGGGGACAGGGAGTTGACTATGGCTACACCTTC. Amino acid sequence: CSAPGRGQGVDYGYTF.

This clonotype was counted many times. The V and J genes are TRBV12-3 or TRBV12-4 and TRBJ1-1; D is ambiguous. Deletions cut 3 bases from V and 10 bases from J, with 9 bases between. This CDR3 has 11 residues. Written as DNA, the CDR3 is TGTGCCAGCAGTTTTATGGGGAGAGCTTTCTTT. This sequence encodes CASSFMGRAFF.

This clonotype was seen repeatedly, ten times or more. The J gene is TRBJ1-2, the V gene TRBV6-1; possibly TRBD1 for D (6 bases). Trimming pared 5 bases from V and 8 bases from J, leaving 21 bases between. The germline gives CDR1 MNHNS, CDR2 SASEGT. This CDR3 is 15 amino acids long. The CDR3: CASSHNPRQVLGYTF. In nucleotides, the CDR3 is TGTGCCAGCAGTCATAACCCTAGACAGGTCTTGGGCTACACCTTC.

The gene calls are TRBV3-1 and TRBJ1-1; 8 nucleotides align to TRBD1. Unmatched junction bases numbered 3, after V lost 3 bases and J lost 0 bases. CDR3 length: 15 amino acids. Germline lookup yields CDR1 LGHDT and CDR2 YNNKEL (reference sequence). The CDR3 loop reads CASSHAGQVNTEAFF. The CDR3, as DNA: TGTGCCAGCAGCCATGCGGGACAGGTGAACACTGAAGCTTTCTTT.

V is TRBV27 and J is TRBJ2-5; D may be TRBD1 (6 bases). V was trimmed by 2 bases and J by 5 bases, leaving 9 bases between them. CDR1 and CDR2 from the germline V gene are MNHEY and SMNVEV (reference sequence). This CDR3 has 13 amino acids. In DNA, the CDR3 is TGTGCCAGCAGTTTAGCCGACAGGGAGACCCAGTACTTC. Its protein product is CASSLADRETQYF.

J is TRBJ2-7 and V is TRBV5-1, with D perhaps being TRBD1 or TRBD2 (5 bases each). Germline values: CDR1 SGHRS, CDR2 YFSETQ. The CDR3 has 16 amino acids. Deletions cut 2 bases from V and 0 bases from J, with 15 bases between. The CDR3 bases are TGCGCCAGCAGCTTATTGACGGGGCTGAACTCCTACGAGCAGTACTTC. Translation: CASSLLTGLNSYEQYF. Supplemented by reference TRBV5-1 and TRBJ2-7, the full variable domain reads KAGVTQTPRYLIKTRGQQVTLSCSPISGHRSVSWYQQTPGQGLQFLFEYFSETQRNKGNFPGRFSGRQFSNSRSEMNVSTLELGDSALYLCASSLLTGLNSYEQYFGPGTRLTVT.

This clonotype was counted many times. The gene calls are TRBV6-5 and TRBJ1-5; D is possibly TRBD1 (5 bases). Trimming took 2 bases from V and 7 from J, leaving 21 bases between them. The CDR3 runs to 17 residues. CDR1 and CDR2 from the germline V gene are MNHEY and SVGAGI. CDR3: CASSYLSRGAGWQPQHF. The CDR3 DNA reads TGTGCCAGCAGTTACCTCTCGCGGGGCGCGGGGTGGCAGCCCCAGCATTTT.

This clonotype was picked up a small number of times. The chain links TRBV6-5 to TRBJ1-5, with D possibly TRBD1 on 6 matching bases. From germline, CDR1 is MNHEY and CDR2 SVGAGI. With 3 bases removed from V and 4 bases from J, the gap between germline ends came to 19 bases. This CDR3 has 17 residues. CDR3 sequence reads: CASSYFRPGQTNQPQHF. Written as DNA, the CDR3 is TGTGCCAGCAGTTATTTCCGACCGGGACAAACGAATCAGCCCCAGCATTTT.

This clonotype showed up many times. The rearrangement joins TRBV2 to TRBJ1-5; the match to TRBD1 covers 9 bases. V gave up 6 bases and J gave up 4 bases; unmatched junction bases: 4. This CDR3 has 14 residues. The germline CDR1 and CDR2 sequences are SNHLY and FYNNEI. The CDR3 sequence: CASRADRGNQPQHF. CDR3 sequence (DNA): TGTGCCAGCAGGGCGGACAGGGGTAATCAGCCCCAGCATTTT.

This clonotype was observed many times. This chain connects TRBV19 to TRBJ1-1, with D possibly matching TRBD1 (5 bases). V was shortened by 11 bases and J by 0 bases, with 13 bases between the two germline ends. The CDR3 extends over 13 amino acids. CDR1 is LNHDA and CDR2 is SQIVND in the germline V gene (reference sequence). DNA for the CDR3: TGTGCCGGAACAACGGACATGAACACTGAAGCTTTCTTT. Its translation is CAGTTDMNTEAFF.

This clonotype was seen a handful of times. The J gene is TRBJ2-2, the V gene TRBV19; TRBD1 aligns across 7 bases. V was pared by 0 bases and J by 6 bases, with 1 base of the junction left unmatched. This CDR3 is built from 14 residues. The germline V gene has CDR1 LNHDA and CDR2 SQIVND (reference sequence). The CDR3 sequence is CASSIDQGAGELFF. CDR3 bases: TGTGCCAGTAGTATAGATCAGGGGGCCGGGGAGCTGTTTTTT.

This clonotype was observed at least ten times. The chain carries TRBV6-1 and TRBJ2-7; 10 positions agree with TRBD2. Germline lookup yields CDR1 MNHNS and CDR2 SASEGT. The CDR3 is made up of 15 amino acids. V lost 6 bases and J lost 3; bases outside the gene matches: 8. The CDR3 here is CASRGALAGIYEQYF. CDR3 nucleotides: TGTGCCAGCAGGGGAGCACTAGCGGGAATCTACGAGCAGTACTTC.

This clonotype appeared a few times. The gene calls are TRBV4-3 and TRBJ2-6; D not resolved. The CDR3 is made up of 16 amino acids. V gave up 1 base and J gave up 0 bases, with 7 bases separating them. CDR1 and CDR2 from the germline V gene are LGHNA and YSLEER. The CDR3 loop reads CASSQGVNSGANVLTF. The CDR3 region has the DNA TGCGCCAGCAGCCAAGGGGTGAACTCTGGGGCCAACGTCCTGACTTTC.

This clonotype came up a few times. The rearrangement joins TRBV28 to TRBJ1-2; 9 nucleotides align to TRBD1. The J segment lost 6 bases and the V segment lost 8 bases, leaving 13 bases of the junction unmatched. The length of the CDR3 is 15 residues. Germline CDR1 reads MDHEN; CDR2 reads SYDVKM. CDR3 nucleotides: TGTGCCAGCGCAACATGGGACAGGGAGAGTCATGGCTACACCTTC. It yields the protein CASATWDRESHGYTF.

This clonotype has more than one count but fewer than ten. The chain recombines TRBV11-3 with TRBJ2-5; 10 bases line up with TRBD1. Germline-derived CDR1 and CDR2 are SGHNT and YENEEA. The CDR3 is 16 amino acids. Trimming took 0 bases from V and 5 from J; bases not matched to a gene: 6. The CDR3 loop is CASSLEAGTGAETQYF. The CDR3 DNA is TGTGCCAGCAGCTTAGAGGCAGGGACAGGGGCGGAGACCCAGTACTTC. The complete variable domain, with remaining parts taken from reference TRBV11-3 and TRBJ2-5, reads EAGVVQSPRYKIIEKKQPVAFWCNPISGHNTLYWYLQNLGQGPELLIRYENEEAVDDSQLPKDRFSAERLKGVDSTLKIQPAELGDSAVYLCASSLEAGTGAETQYFGPGTRLLVL.

This clonotype was recorded at least ten times. This chain uses TRBV30 with TRBJ2-7; TRBD2 aligns across 11 bases. Looked up from germline, CDR1 is GTSNPN and CDR2 is SVGIG (reference sequence). V lost 3 bases, J lost 4 bases, and 2 bases stayed unmatched. There are 13 residues in the CDR3. DNA for the CDR3: TGTGCCTGGAGGGTAGCGGGAGGGTACGAGCAGTACTTC. This encodes CAWRVAGGYEQYF.

This clonotype came up a few times. The J gene is TRBJ1-2, the V gene TRBV6-5, with D possibly matching TRBD1 (5 bases). CDR3 length: 15 residues. The germline V and J ends were trimmed by 4 bases and 8 bases, with 20 bases remaining between them. The germline CDR1 and CDR2 sequences are MNHEY and SVGAGI. CDR3: CASSSLFTGSRGYTF. CDR3 nucleotide sequence: TGTGCCAGCAGTTCGCTCTTTACAGGTTCTCGGGGCTACACCTTC.

The sample holds many counts of this clonotype. This sequence joins TRBV13 and TRBJ1-2; possibly TRBD1 for D (5 bases). The CDR3 runs to 18 residues. From germline, CDR1 is PRHDT and CDR2 FYEKMQ (reference sequence). Trimming removed 0 bases at V and 8 bases at J, with 25 bases between. The CDR3 nucleotides are TGTGCCAGCAGCTTAGGCCGCGGGACGCAGGACCTTCAGGACGGCTACACCTTC. Residues: CASSLGRGTQDLQDGYTF.

Ten or more counts support this clonotype. The CDR3 DNA sequence: TGTGCCACCAGTGGGCAGAGTTACGAGCAGTACTTC. Its translation is CATSGQSYEQYF. The chain links TRBV24-1 to TRBJ2-7; D call uncertain. Trimming took 5 bases from V and 4 from J, leaving 8 bases between them. Germline-derived CDR1 and CDR2 are KGHDR and SFDVKD. CDR3 length: 12 amino acids.

In this sample, this clonotype turned up many times. This chain uses TRBV6-5 with TRBJ2-7; 8 bases are a match to TRBD1. This CDR3 comprises 15 residues. V was pared by 7 bases and J by 0 bases, with 8 bases of the junction left unmatched. The germline V gene has CDR1 MNHEY and CDR2 SVGAGI. In DNA, the CDR3 is TGTGCCAGCATTAACGGACAGGGCAACTCCTACGAGCAGTACTTC. It is translated as CASINGQGNSYEQYF.

This clonotype was counted at least ten times. This CDR3 is CASSATSWGKNIQYF. CDR3 sequence (DNA): TGTGCCAGCAGCGCCACAAGCTGGGGCAAAAACATTCAGTACTTC. The chain is built from TRBV28 and TRBJ2-4; D uncertain. Trimming removed 6 bases at V and 3 bases at J, with 15 bases between. There are 15 residues in the CDR3. The germline gives CDR1 MDHEN, CDR2 SYDVKM.

This clonotype came up many times. The V and J genes are TRBV6-5 and TRBJ1-2; D unclear. Germline V gives CDR1 MNHEY, CDR2 SVGAGI. Trimming shortened V by 5 bases and J by 0 bases, and 16 bases separated the two germline ends. The CDR3 has 16 amino acids. CDR3 DNA: TGTGCCAGCAGTCGACTCGGTGTAGCAGCTAACTATGGCTACACCTTC. It translates to CASSRLGVAANYGYTF.

This clonotype was picked up many times. The genes are TRBV6-5 and TRBJ1-2, with D perhaps TRBD1 (5 bases). CDR3 length: 13 amino acids. V lost 4 bases, J lost 2 bases, and 8 bases lay in between. Germline V gene data show CDR1 as MNHEY and CDR2 as SVGAGI. CDR3 protein: CASSWTRNYGYTF. The DNA for the CDR3 is TGTGCCAGCAGTTGGACACGCAACTATGGCTACACCTTC.

This clonotype showed up just a few times. The gene calls are TRBV27 and TRBJ2-1; D is undetermined. This CDR3 comprises 15 residues. Germline V gene sequence: CDR1 MNHEY, CDR2 SMNVEV (reference sequence). V lost 3 bases to trimming and J lost 2 bases, with 11 bases between them. This chain's CDR3 is CASSFKGAAYNEQFF. The CDR3 DNA reads TGTGCCAGCAGTTTCAAGGGTGCGGCCTACAATGAGCAGTTCTTC.

This clonotype was seen more than once but under ten times. Possible read error: a much larger clone is one base away. The rearrangement joins TRBV6-1 to TRBJ2-7, with 9 bases identical to TRBD2. The CDR3 length is 14 residues. CDR1 and CDR2 from the germline V gene are MNHNS and SASEGT. CDR3 protein: CASIDSGRPYEQCF. In nucleotides, the CDR3 is TGTGCCAGCATTGATAGCGGGAGACCCTACGAGCAGTGCTTC.

The chain recombines TRBV4-2 with TRBJ2-7; a weak D match, TRBD1 (6 bases). The CDR3 totals 16 residues. Trimming took off 0 bases at V and 3 bases at J, with 15 bases between the two ends. CDR1 is LGHNA and CDR2 is YNFKEQ in the germline V gene. The CDR3 region has the DNA TGTGCCAGCAGCCAAGACGGGTCAGGGGCGAACTACGAGCAGTACTTC. Translation gives CASSQDGSGANYEQYF.

In this sample, this clonotype turned up many times. V gene TRBV19 combines with J gene TRBJ2-2, with D possibly matching TRBD1 (6 bases). Per the germline V gene, CDR1 is LNHDA and CDR2 is SQIVND (reference sequence). Trimming removed 7 bases from V and 0 bases from J, with 15 bases in between. The CDR3 runs to 16 residues. For the CDR3, the DNA is TGTGCCAGTACCGTCTGGGACACCGCGAACACCGGGGAGCTGTTTTTT. Amino acid sequence: CASTVWDTANTGELFF.

This clonotype was seen at least ten times. V usage is TRBV24-1 and J usage is TRBJ1-2; no clear D gene. Looked up from germline, CDR1 is KGHDR and CDR2 is SFDVKD. Between the trimmed V and J ends, which lost 5 bases and 2 bases, there was a span of 14 bases. The CDR3 loop spans 15 amino acids. The CDR3 DNA reads TGTGCCACCAGTGCCGCCGCGGGAGGAAACTATGGCTACACCTTC. Translated, it gives CATSAAAGGNYGYTF.